The T cell receptor beta chain under discussion was sequenced for a study of T cell responses to AZD1222 COVID-19 vaccine (dated by TCRdb to the early 2020s). Context from the whole study: AZD1222 recipients whose second dose came at about 4 weeks and those whose second dose came at about 12 weeks were combined into one group, since spike-specific TCR depth and breadth did not differ between the two schedules. TCR sequencing covered some 250 trial participants: 207 given two doses of AZD1222 and about 26 given two doses of MenACWY control vaccine. Trial participants were enrolled by age into 18-55, 56-69 and 70-plus year subgroups, with around 150, 28 and 57 TCR-sequenced participants respectively.

The investigation overall reported the following: Participants were mostly white British, with more females than males. The authors suggested clonal diversity may have been underestimated. Reportedly, close to half of the unique spike-specific TCRs recognized epitopes lying outside the regions that are mutated in the B.1.351 and B.1.1.7 variants. Only a handful of AZD1222 recipients were SARS-CoV-2 seropositive at baseline, limiting conclusions about previously exposed vaccinees. After two AZD1222 doses, both the breadth and the depth of spike-specific TCRs were significantly higher than at day 0 and than in MenACWY recipients. Because no samples from the day 14 peak response were available, repertoires could be characterized only after the peak T cell response. The whole spike protein was spanned by vaccine-associated CD4 TCRs, and dominant responses were seen in regions 160-218 and 743-854. In the small 56-69-year group, the increase in depth fell short of significance, most likely because of low power.

The CDR3 regions of human TCRbeta chains were analyzed by immunosequencing. Regarding the original processing steps: TCRs in the repertoires were matched against a reference library of SARS-CoV-2-specific TCRs that had been generated with the MIRA antigen-specificity platform. Breadth meant the fraction of unique TCRs that were SARS-CoV-2-associated, whereas depth meant the fraction of total T cells that were SARS-CoV-2-associated. Each spike-specific TCR was assigned to its reactive spike region and to a CD4 or CD8 class using the MIRA data. Log10-transformed breadth and depth values were compared by one-way ANOVA with Sidak's multiple comparisons tests. TCRdb took over this immuneACCESS table, retaining in-frame rearrangements with V and J assigned. Such tables are incomplete; in checked studies, under half of the missing clones stem from an unresolved V gene, and the remainder is unexplained. V and J calls plus clone size are reproduced from that table; the DNA served to infer D and trimming. The sample table holds some 58,000 clones, of which around nine tenths were seen once. In total, the top ten clones hold 14% to 15% of the sample.

Turning to this clone: Its antigen remains undetermined. There are no base qualities to consult, and no much larger clone falls within one base.

The sample's time point label, decoded: baseline before first vaccination. Vaccinee samples were obtained from the UK trials COV001 and COV002, which included a single-blind randomized controlled phase 2/3 trial of AZD1222 (ChAdOx1 nCoV-19) in healthy adults. For TCRbeta chain sequencing, PBMC samples were collected from trial participants at day 0 and at day 28 after the second dose. Sequences SGDLS (CDR1) and YYNGEE (CDR2) are obtained from the germline V gene. The CDR3 covers 14 residues, taking in both the cysteine and the phenylalanine. Left in the record is the CDR3 DNA by itself, 42 bases read in frame from the first base. V lost 3 bases and J lost 5 bases, and the count of bases not matched to a germline gene is 8.

Here the sequenced sample was peripheral blood, taken on day 0 of AZD1222 vaccination. The receptor's source is an adult in good health. The V and J segments used are TRBV9 and TRBJ2-7; 7 junctional bases match TRBD1. The DNA sequence is as follows: TGTGCCAGCAGCGCAGAGACAGGGTTCAACGAGCAGTACTTC. This translates into CASSAETGFNEQYF.